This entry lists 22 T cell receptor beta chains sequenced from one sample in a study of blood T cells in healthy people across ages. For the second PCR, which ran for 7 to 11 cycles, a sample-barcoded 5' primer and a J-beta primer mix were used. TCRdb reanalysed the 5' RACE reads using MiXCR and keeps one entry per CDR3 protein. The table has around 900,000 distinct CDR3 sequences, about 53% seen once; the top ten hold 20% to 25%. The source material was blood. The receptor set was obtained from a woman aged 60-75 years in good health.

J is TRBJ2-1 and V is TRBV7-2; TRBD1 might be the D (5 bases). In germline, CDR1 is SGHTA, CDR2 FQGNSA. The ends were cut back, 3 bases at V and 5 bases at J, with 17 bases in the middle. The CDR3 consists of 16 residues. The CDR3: CASSFWAGPNNNEQFF. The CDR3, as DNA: TGTGCCAGCAGCTTTTGGGCAGGGCCTAATAACAATGAGCAGTTCTTC.

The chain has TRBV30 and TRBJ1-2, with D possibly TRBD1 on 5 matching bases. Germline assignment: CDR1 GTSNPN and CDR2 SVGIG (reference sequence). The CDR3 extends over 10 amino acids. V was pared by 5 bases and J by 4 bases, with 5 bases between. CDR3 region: CAWGTYGYTF. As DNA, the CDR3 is TGTGCCTGGGGGACCTATGGCTACACCTTC.

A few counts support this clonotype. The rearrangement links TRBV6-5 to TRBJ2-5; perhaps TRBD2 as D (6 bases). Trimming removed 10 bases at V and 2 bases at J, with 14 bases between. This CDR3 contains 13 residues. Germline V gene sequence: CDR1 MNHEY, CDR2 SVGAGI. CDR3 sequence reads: CATFSGTQETQYF. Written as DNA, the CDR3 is TGTGCCACCTTTAGCGGTACTCAAGAGACCCAGTACTTC.

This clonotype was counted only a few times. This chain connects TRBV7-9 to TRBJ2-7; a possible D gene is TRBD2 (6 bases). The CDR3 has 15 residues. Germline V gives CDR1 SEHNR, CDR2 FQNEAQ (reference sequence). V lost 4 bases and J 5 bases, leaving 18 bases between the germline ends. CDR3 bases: TGTGCCAGCAGCTCCGCCGGGACTCTTCCGGACGAGCAGTACTTC. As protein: CASSSAGTLPDEQYF.

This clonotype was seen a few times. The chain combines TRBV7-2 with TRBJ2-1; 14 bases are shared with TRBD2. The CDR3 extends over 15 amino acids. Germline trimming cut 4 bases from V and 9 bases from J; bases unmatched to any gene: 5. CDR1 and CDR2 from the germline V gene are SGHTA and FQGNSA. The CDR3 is CASSSRLAGGIEQFF. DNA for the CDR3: TGTGCCAGCAGCTCCAGACTAGCGGGAGGGATTGAGCAGTTCTTC.

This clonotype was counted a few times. The CDR3, as DNA: TGTGCCAGTAAATTGGAGACCCAGTACTTC. It yields the protein CASKLETQYF. The genes are TRBV6-2 or TRBV6-3 and TRBJ2-5; D is ambiguous. CDR3 length: 10 residues. Germline assignment: CDR1 MNHEY and CDR2 SVGEGT. V lost 9 bases to trimming and J lost 5 bases, with 7 bases between them.

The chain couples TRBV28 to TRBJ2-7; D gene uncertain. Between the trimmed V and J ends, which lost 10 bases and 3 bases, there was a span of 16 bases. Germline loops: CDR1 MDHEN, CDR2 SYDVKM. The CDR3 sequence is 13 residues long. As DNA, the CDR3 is TGTGCCACCGAGGCTCTCAACGTCTACGAGCAGTACTTC. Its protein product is CATEALNVYEQYF.

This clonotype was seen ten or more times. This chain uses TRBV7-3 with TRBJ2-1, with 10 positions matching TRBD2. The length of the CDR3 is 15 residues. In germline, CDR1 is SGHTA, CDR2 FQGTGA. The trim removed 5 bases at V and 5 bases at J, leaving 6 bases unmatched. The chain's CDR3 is CASSVGLAENNEQFF. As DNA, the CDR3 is TGTGCCAGCAGCGTAGGACTAGCGGAGAACAATGAGCAGTTCTTC.

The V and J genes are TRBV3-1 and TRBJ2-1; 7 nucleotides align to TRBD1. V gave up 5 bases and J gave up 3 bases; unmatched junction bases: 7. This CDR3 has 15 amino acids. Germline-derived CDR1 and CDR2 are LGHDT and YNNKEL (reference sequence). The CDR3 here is CASSDYRGSYNEQFF. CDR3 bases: TGTGCCAGCAGCGATTACAGGGGAAGCTACAATGAGCAGTTCTTC.

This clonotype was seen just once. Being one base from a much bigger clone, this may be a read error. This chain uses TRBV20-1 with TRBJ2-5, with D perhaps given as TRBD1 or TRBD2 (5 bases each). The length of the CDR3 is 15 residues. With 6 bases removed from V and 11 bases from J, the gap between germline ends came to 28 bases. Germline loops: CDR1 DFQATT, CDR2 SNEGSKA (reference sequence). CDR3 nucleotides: TGCAGTGCCCCGCCTGCGAGGGGCACAGCCAATGAGCAGTACTTC. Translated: CSAPPARGTANEQYF.

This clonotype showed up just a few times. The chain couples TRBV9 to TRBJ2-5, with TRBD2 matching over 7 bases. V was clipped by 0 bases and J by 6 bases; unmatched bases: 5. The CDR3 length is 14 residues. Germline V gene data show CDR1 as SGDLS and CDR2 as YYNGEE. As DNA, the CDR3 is TGTGCCAGCAGCGTAGGCGGGAGTGAACAGACCCAGTACTTC. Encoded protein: CASSVGGSEQTQYF.

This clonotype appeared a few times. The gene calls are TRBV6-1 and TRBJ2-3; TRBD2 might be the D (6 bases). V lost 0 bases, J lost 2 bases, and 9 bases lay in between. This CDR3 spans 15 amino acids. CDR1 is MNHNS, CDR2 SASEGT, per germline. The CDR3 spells CASSEAGTYTDTQYF. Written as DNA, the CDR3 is TGTGCCAGCAGTGAAGCTGGGACTTACACAGATACGCAGTATTTT.

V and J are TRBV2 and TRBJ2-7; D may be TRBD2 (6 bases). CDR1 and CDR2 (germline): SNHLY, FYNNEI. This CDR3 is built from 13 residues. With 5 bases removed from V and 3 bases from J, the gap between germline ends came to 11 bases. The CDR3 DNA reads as TGTGCCAGCAGTTCCGGGGGTTTCTACGAGCAGTACTTC. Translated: CASSSGGFYEQYF.

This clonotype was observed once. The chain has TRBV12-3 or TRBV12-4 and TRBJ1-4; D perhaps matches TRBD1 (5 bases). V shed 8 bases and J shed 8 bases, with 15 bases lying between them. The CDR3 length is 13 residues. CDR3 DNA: TGTGCCAGCGTTCCAAGGGGATTCGAAAAACTGTTTTTT. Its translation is CASVPRGFEKLFF.

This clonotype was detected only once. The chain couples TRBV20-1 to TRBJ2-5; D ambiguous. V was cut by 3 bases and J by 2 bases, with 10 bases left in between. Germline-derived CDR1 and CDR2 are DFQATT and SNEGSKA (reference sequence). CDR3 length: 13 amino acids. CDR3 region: CSASEQNQETQYF. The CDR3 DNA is TGCAGTGCTAGTGAACAGAATCAAGAGACCCAGTACTTC.

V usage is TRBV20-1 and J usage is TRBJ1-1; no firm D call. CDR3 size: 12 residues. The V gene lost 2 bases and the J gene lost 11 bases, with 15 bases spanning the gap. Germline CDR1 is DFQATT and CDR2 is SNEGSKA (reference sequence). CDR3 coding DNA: TGCAGTGCTAGATCCGGCCAGATCGGGGCTTTCTTT. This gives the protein CSARSGQIGAFF.

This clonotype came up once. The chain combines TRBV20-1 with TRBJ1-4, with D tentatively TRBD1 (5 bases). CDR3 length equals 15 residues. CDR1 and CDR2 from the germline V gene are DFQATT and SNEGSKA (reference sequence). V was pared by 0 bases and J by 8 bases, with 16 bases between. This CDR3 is CSARDPTRAYEKLFF. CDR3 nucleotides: TGCAGTGCTAGAGATCCTACCAGGGCATACGAAAAACTGTTTTTT.

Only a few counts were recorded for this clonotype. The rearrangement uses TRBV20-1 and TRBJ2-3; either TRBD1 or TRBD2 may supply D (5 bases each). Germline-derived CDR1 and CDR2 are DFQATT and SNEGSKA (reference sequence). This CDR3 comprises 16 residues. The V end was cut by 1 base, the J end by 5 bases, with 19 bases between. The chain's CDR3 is CSARVQGGLREDTQYF. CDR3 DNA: TGCAGTGCTAGAGTGCAGGGTGGCCTCCGGGAAGATACGCAGTATTTT.

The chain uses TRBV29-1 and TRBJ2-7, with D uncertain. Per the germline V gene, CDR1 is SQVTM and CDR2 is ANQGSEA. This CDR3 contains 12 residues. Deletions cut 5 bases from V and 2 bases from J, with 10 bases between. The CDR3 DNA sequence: TGCAGCGTTCAACAGCTTACCTACGAGCAGTACTTC. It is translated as CSVQQLTYEQYF.

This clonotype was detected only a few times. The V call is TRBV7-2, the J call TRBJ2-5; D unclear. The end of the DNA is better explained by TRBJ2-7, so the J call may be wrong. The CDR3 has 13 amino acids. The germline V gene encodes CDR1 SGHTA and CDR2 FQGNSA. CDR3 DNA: TGTGCCAGCAGCCGCGAAAGAGGTCTCGAGCAGTACTTC. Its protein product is CASSRERGLEQYF.

CDR3 bases: TGTGCCAGCAGCCAGACTAGCGGTTTGGATACGCAGTATTTT. As protein: CASSQTSGLDTQYF. The chain joins TRBV7-2 to TRBJ2-3; 9 nucleotides agree with TRBD2. Germline V gene sequence: CDR1 SGHTA, CDR2 FQGNSA. V trimming: 5 bases; J trimming: 6 bases; junction bases outside the gene matches: 6. The CDR3 covers 14 residues.

CDR3 protein: CSARGRGLLEQYF. CDR3 nucleotides: TGCAGTGCTAGAGGGAGGGGGCTCCTCGAGCAGTACTTC. The chain uses TRBV20-1 and TRBJ2-5, with D possibly TRBD1 on 7 matching bases. The DNA end is a closer match to TRBJ2-7, so the J assignment may be wrong. CDR3 length: 13 residues. Looked up from germline, CDR1 is DFQATT and CDR2 is SNEGSKA (reference sequence).